This TCR beta chain stems from a study of blood T cell repertoires in COVID-19. Sequencing was performed with immunoSEQ multiplex PCR; in TCRdb, only in-frame clones are kept and a portion is missing. The table has about 140,000 clones, almost 90% seen once; the top ten hold about 1.5%. Sample: peripheral blood. The sequence was obtained from a woman aged 55-69 years with acute or convalescent COVID-19.

The CDR3 DNA is TGTGCCAGCAGCCAATCGGGGGGAACTGAAGCTTTCTTT. This sequence encodes CASSQSGGTEAFF. The rearrangement links TRBV16 to TRBJ1-1; tentative D call: TRBD1 (5 bases). The CDR3 totals 13 residues. CDR1 and CDR2 (germline): KGHSY, FQNENV. Trimming took 0 bases from V and 5 from J, leaving 7 bases between them. Looking up the rest from reference TRBV16 and TRBJ1-1 gives the full variable domain: GEEVAQTPKHLVRGEGQKAKLYCAPIKGHSYVFWYQQVLKNEFKFLISFQNENVFDETGMPKERFSAKCLPNSPCSLEIQATKLEDSAVYFCASSQSGGTEAFFGQGTRLTVV.